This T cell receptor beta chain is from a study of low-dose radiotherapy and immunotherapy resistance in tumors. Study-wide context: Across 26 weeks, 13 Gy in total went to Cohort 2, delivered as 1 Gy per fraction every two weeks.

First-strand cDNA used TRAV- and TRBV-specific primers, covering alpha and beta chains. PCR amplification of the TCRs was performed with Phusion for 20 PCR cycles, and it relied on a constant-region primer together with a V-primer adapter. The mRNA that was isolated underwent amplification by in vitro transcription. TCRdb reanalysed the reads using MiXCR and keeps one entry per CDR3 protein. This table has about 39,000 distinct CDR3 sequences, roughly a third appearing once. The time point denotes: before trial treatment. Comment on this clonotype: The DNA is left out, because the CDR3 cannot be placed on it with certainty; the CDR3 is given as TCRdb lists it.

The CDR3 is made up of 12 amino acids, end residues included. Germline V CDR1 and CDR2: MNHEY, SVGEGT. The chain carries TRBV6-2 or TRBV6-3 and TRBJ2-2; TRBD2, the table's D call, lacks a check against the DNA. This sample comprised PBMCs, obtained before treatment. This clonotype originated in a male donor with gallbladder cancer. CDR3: CASSYRGELFFF.